The 11 T cell receptor beta chains in this list originate from one sample, sequenced in a study of cytomegalovirus exposure and HLA in healthy donors. The protocol was immunoSEQ multiplex PCR, while the TCRdb copy is restricted to in-frame clones and leaves out a portion. The sample lists hundreds of thousands of clones; approximately 90% were seen once. Specimen: PBMCs. These receptors were obtained from a woman aged 18-29 years in good health and CMV-seronegative.

This chain uses TRBV6-1 with TRBJ1-2; possibly TRBD1 for D (5 bases). CDR3 length: 11 amino acids. V shed 11 bases and J shed 8 bases, with 15 bases lying between them. CDR1 MNHNS and CDR2 SASEGT come from the germline V gene. CDR3 sequence reads: CAGDSDYGYTF. DNA of the CDR3: TGTGCCGGAGACAGTGATTACGGCTACACCTTC.

CDR3 in DNA: TGTGCCAGCAGTGAACGGTTTGAGGCGGGAAGGAATTCACCCCTCCACTTT. Translating gives CASSERFEAGRNSPLHF. This chain links TRBV6-1 with TRBJ1-6, with no clear D. This CDR3 is 17 amino acids long. CDR1 is MNHNS and CDR2 is SASEGT in the germline V gene. Trimming shortened V by 2 bases and J by 7 bases, and 18 bases separated the two germline ends.

This rearrangement joins TRBV9 to TRBJ1-6; 10 nucleotides agree with TRBD1. V trimming: 7 bases; J trimming: 6 bases; junction bases outside the gene matches: 4. Germline lookup yields CDR1 SGDLS and CDR2 YYNGEE. The CDR3 contains 14 residues. The DNA for the CDR3 is TGTGCCAGCGGAGGGACAGGGGCTAATTCACCCCTCCACTTT. Its protein is CASGGTGANSPLHF.

This clone was found once. The CDR3 bases are TGTGCCAGCACCTCGAGAGCAGCGGGAGTTGGAGAGACCCAGTACTTC. Protein sequence: CASTSRAAGVGETQYF. J is TRBJ2-5 and V is TRBV11-2; 8 bases line up with TRBD2. J lost 4 bases, V lost 7 bases, and 14 bases had no gene match. The CDR3 sequence is 16 residues long. Per germline, CDR1 SGHAT and CDR2 FQNNGV.

V is TRBV4-1 and J is TRBJ2-7; no firm D call. Per germline, CDR1 MGHRA and CDR2 YSYEKL. This CDR3 is 16 amino acids long. V dropped 0 bases and J dropped 0 bases, with 12 bases sitting between them. CDR3 coding DNA: TGCGCCAGCAGCCAAGATTGGTCCGGGTCCTCCTACGAGCAGTACTTC. Translated, it gives CASSQDWSGSSYEQYF.

The rearrangement uses TRBV5-6 and TRBJ2-1; TRBD2 agrees at 15 bases. The V segment lost 0 bases and the J segment 10 bases; nucleotides outside the gene matches: 5. Germline assignment: CDR1 SGHDT and CDR2 YYEEEE. There are 16 residues in the CDR3. CDR3: CASSLGRTSGGAEQFF. The DNA for the CDR3 is TGTGCCAGCAGCTTGGGCCGGACTAGCGGGGGGGCCGAGCAGTTCTTC.

The chain recombines TRBV6-6 with TRBJ2-5; a weak D match, TRBD1 (6 bases). Trimming pared 2 bases from V and 1 base from J, leaving 11 bases between. There are 15 residues in the CDR3. CDR1 and CDR2 from the germline V gene are MNHNY and SVGAGI (reference sequence). CDR3 sequence (DNA): TGTGCCAGCAGTTACCCAGGACAGTCCCAAGAGACCCAGTACTTC. It codes for CASSYPGQSQETQYF.

The chain links TRBV18 to TRBJ1-5; 7 bases align to TRBD1. The V gene end was trimmed by 5 bases and the J gene end by 5 bases; junction bases not matched to a gene: 9. The CDR3 runs to 15 residues. Germline V gene lookup returns CDR1 KGHSH and CDR2 LQKENI. The CDR3 nucleotides read TGTGCCAGCTCAAACCCGGGACAGCTATATCAGCCCCAGCATTTT. Protein: CASSNPGQLYQPQHF.

The gene calls are TRBV28 and TRBJ1-1; D uncertain. V was shortened by 3 bases and J by 0 bases, with 11 bases between the two germline ends. The germline CDR1 and CDR2 sequences are MDHEN and SYDVKM. The CDR3 covers 15 residues. CDR3 region: CASSFTDVMNTEAFF. CDR3 bases: TGTGCCAGCAGTTTTACAGATGTGATGAACACTGAAGCTTTCTTT.

The chain carries TRBV27 and TRBJ2-1, with TRBD2 identical over 10 bases. Germline lookup yields CDR1 MNHEY and CDR2 SMNVEV (reference sequence). V lost 3 bases, J lost 0 bases, and 5 bases stayed unmatched. This CDR3 comprises 17 residues. The CDR3 DNA follows: TGTGCCAGCAGTTTCCTCCTAGCGGGGGTCTCCTACAATGAGCAGTTCTTC. It codes for CASSFLLAGVSYNEQFF.

V and J are TRBV5-6 and TRBJ2-1, with a tentative D call TRBD1 (6 bases). Germline lookup yields CDR1 SGHDT and CDR2 YYEEEE. V lost 3 bases, J lost 6 bases, and 10 bases lay in between. The CDR3 contains 13 residues. The CDR3 region has the DNA TGTGCCAGCAGCTCGGACAGTTTCAATGAGCAGTTCTTC. Residues: CASSSDSFNEQFF. Full variable domain (rest looked up from reference TRBV5-6 and TRBJ2-1): DAGVTQSPTHLIKTRGQQVTLRCSPKSGHDTVSWYQQALGQGPQFIFQYYEEEERQRGNFPDRFSGHQFPNYSSELNVNALLLGDSALYLCASSSDSFNEQFFGPGTRLTVL.